This TCR beta chain is from a study of vaccination effects on CD4 cells after COVID-19. General study results and limits: Late post-vaccination samples showed marked contraction of infection- and vaccine-induced clones. Only a single clone (1 of 255 vaccine-induced clones in healthy vaccinees) cross-reacted with common cold coronaviruses.

TCRdb's table, derived via immunoSEQ multiplex PCR, lists solely in-frame clones and lacks some. The sample includes approximately 70,000 clones, approximately 74% seen only once; the top ten take under 3%. Expansion of antigen-specific CD4+ T cells with viral peptide pools was carried out by the ViraFEST assay before sequencing. Following an approximately ten-day culture, CD4+ T cells were purified. Prior SARS-CoV-2 infection was absent in the vaccine recipients, as shown by negative nucleocapsid antibodies. Wells of a few million PBMC each were grown with 7.5 to 10 IU/ml IL-2 and 8.5 to 10 ug/ml peptides. The authors replaced half the medium with IL-2 medium on days 3 and 7. Notes on this clone: What it binds is unknown.

The CDR3 totals 14 residues. Germline V gives CDR1 MNHEY, CDR2 SVGAGI. Trimming cost V 6 bases and J 7 bases; bases outside gene matches: 10. The sequence came from a human donor who received a COVID-19 vaccine. This specimen consisted of CD4+ T cells from PBMCs cultured with HCoV-NL63 spike peptides, obtained before COVID-19 vaccination. V gene TRBV6-5 combines with J gene TRBJ2-5; 8 bases are shared with TRBD1. CDR3: CASSDPRGRGTQYF. The CDR3 DNA reads TGTGCCAGCAGCGATCCCAGGGGGCGGGGGACCCAGTACTTC.